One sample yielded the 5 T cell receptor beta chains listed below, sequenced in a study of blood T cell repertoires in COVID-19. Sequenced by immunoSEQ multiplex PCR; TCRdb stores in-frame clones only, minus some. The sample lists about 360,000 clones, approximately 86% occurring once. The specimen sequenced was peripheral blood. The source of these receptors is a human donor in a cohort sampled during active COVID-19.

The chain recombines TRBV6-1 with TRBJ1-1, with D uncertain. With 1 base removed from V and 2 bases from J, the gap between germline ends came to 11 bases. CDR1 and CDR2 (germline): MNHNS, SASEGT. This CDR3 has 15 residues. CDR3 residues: CASSEVSSINTEAFF. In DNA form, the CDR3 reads TGTGCCAGCAGTGAAGTTAGCTCTATCAACACTGAAGCTTTCTTT.

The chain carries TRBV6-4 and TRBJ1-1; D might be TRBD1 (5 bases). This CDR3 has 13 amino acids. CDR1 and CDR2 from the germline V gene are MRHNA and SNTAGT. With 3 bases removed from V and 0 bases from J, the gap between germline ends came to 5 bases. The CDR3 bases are TGTGCCAGCAGTGAGACAGTGAACACTGAAGCTTTCTTT. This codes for CASSETVNTEAFF.

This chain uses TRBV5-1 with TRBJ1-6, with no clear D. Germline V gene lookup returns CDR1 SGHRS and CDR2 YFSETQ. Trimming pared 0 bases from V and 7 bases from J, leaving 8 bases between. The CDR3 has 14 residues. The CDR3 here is CASSLVGLNSPLHF. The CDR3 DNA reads TGCGCCAGCAGCTTGGTCGGACTCAATTCACCCCTCCACTTT.

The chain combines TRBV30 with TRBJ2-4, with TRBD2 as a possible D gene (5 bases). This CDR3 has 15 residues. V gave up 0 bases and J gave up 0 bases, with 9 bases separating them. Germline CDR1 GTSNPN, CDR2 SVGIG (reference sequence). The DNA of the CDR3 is TGTGCCTGGAGTGTCGGGGAACTAGCCAAAAACATTCAGTACTTC. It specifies CAWSVGELAKNIQYF.

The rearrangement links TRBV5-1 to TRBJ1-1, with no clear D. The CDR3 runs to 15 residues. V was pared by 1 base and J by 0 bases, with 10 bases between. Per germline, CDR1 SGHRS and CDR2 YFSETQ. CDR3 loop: CASSLNNGVNTEAFF. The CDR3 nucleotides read TGCGCCAGCAGCTTGAACAACGGAGTGAACACTGAAGCTTTCTTT.